The T cell receptor (beta chain) under discussion was sequenced for a study of T cells in Graves' hyperthyroidism and ophthalmopathy. Study-wide results and caveats: Most thyroid-expanded clonotypes above 0.001 were also found in blood.

What was amplified from RNA transcripts were TCR beta CDR3 regions. In the first-round RT-PCR of the TCR CDR3, the HTBI primer set was used. MiXCR, applied by TCRdb to the multiplex PCR reads, yields one record per CDR3 protein. The data contain roughly 580,000 distinct CDR3 sequences, about 14% of them singletons. This clonotype was observed a handful of times. Its target is unknown. In germline, CDR1 is SGHNT, CDR2 YENEEA. This CDR3 has 13 residues. Trimming removed 5 bases at V and 2 bases at J, with 9 bases between. The PBMCs had their origin in around 10 ml of fresh peripheral blood. The sample comprised blood. This chain links TRBV11-3 with TRBJ1-2; D gene uncertain. This receptor was taken from a woman under 40 with Graves' hyperthyroidism that later progressed to Graves' ophthalmopathy. The chain's CDR3 is CASSGEGNYGYTF. CDR3 nucleotides: TGTGCCAGCAGCGGGGAAGGGAACTATGGCTACACCTTC. Looking up the rest from reference TRBV11-3 and TRBJ1-2 gives the full variable domain: EAGVVQSPRYKIIEKKQPVAFWCNPISGHNTLYWYLQNLGQGPELLIRYENEEAVDDSQLPKDRFSAERLKGVDSTLKIQPAELGDSAVYLCASSGEGNYGYTFGSGTRLTVV.